A single sample gave rise to the 2 T cell receptor beta chains below, sequenced in a study of cytomegalovirus exposure and HLA in healthy donors. Primers: 60 Vbeta forward and 13 Jbeta reverse. TCRdb's table, derived via immunoSEQ multiplex PCR, lists solely in-frame clones and lacks some. The data show more than 150,000 clones, about 75% seen once. The material sequenced was PBMCs. These receptors came from a woman in her forties in good health and CMV-seropositive.

The V call is TRBV19, the J call TRBJ2-2, with 15 bases that match TRBD2. The CDR3 is made up of 17 amino acids. From germline, CDR1 is LNHDA and CDR2 SQIVND (reference sequence). The junction had 6 bases not matched to a gene; V was cut back by 3 bases and J by 7 bases. The CDR3: CASSIRTSGRGYGELFF. Here the CDR3 DNA reads TGTGCCAGTAGTATTCGGACTAGCGGGAGGGGGTACGGGGAGCTGTTTTTT.

This chain uses TRBV19 with TRBJ2-5; TRBD1 aligns across 8 bases. The CDR3 totals 13 residues. Trimming took 5 bases from V and 2 from J; bases not matched to a gene: 1. From germline, CDR1 is LNHDA and CDR2 SQIVND (reference sequence). CDR3 in amino acids: CASSGTGQETQYF. DNA for the CDR3: TGTGCCAGTAGTGGGACAGGACAAGAGACCCAGTACTTC.